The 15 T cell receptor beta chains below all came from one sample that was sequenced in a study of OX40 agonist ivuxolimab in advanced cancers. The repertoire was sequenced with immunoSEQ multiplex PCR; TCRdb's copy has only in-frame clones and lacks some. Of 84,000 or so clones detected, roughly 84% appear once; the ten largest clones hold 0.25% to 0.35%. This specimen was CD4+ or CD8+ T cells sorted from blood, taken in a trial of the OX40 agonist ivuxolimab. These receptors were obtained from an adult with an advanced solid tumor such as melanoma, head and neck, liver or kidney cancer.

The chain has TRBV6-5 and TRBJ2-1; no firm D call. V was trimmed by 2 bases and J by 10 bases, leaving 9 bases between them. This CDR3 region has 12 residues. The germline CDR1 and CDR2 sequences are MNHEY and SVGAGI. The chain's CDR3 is CASSYVKGEQFF. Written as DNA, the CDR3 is TGTGCCAGCAGTTACGTGAAAGGGGAGCAGTTCTTC.

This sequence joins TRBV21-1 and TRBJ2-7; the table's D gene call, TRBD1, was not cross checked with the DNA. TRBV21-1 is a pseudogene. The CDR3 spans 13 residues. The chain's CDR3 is CASSDDQDYEQYF. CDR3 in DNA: TGTGCCAGCAGCGATGACCAGGACTACGAGCAGTACTTC.

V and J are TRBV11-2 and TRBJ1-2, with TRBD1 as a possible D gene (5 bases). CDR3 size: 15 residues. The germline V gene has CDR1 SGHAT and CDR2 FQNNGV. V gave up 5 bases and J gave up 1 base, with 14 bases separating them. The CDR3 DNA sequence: TGTGCCAGCAGCCCCGGGACGGATTTTAACTATGGCTACACCTTC. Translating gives CASSPGTDFNYGYTF.

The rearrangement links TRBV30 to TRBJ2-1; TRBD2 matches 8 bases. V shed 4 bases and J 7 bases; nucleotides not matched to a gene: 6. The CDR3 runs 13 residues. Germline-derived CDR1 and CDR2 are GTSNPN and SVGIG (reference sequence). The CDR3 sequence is CAWNLQRGNEQFF. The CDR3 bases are TGTGCCTGGAACTTGCAGCGGGGGAATGAGCAGTTCTTC.

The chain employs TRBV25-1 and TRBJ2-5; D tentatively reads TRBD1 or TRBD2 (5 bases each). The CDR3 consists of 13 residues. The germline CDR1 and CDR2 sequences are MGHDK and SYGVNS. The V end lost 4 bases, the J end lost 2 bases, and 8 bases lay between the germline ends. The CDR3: CASSVGGQETQYF. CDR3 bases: TGTGCCAGCAGTGTTGGGGGTCAAGAGACCCAGTACTTC.

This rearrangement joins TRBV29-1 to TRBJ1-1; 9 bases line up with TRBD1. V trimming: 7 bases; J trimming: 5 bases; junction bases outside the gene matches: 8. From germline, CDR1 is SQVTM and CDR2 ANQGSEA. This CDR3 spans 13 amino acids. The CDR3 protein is CSAIFGTGTEAFF. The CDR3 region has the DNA TGCAGCGCCATTTTCGGGACAGGGACTGAAGCTTTCTTT. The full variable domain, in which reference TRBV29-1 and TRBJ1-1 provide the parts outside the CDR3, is SAVISQKPSRDICQRGTSLTIQCQVDSQVTMMFWYRQQPGQSLTLIATANQGSEATYESGFVIDKFPISRPNLTFSTLTVSNMSPEDSSIYLCSAIFGTGTEAFFGQGTRLTVV.

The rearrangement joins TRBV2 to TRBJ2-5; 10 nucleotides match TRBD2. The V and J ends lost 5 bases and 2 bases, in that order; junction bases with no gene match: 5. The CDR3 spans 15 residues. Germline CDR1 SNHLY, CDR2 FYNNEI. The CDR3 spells CASSTSGGGQETQYF. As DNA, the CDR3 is TGTGCCAGCAGTACAAGCGGGGGGGGACAAGAGACCCAGTACTTC.

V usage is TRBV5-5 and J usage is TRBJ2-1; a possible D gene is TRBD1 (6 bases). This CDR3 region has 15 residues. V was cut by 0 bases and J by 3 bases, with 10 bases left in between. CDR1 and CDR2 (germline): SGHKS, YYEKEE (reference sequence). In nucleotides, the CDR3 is TGTGCCAGCAGCTTGGGCCAGGGGAGCTACAATGAGCAGTTCTTC. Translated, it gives CASSLGQGSYNEQFF.

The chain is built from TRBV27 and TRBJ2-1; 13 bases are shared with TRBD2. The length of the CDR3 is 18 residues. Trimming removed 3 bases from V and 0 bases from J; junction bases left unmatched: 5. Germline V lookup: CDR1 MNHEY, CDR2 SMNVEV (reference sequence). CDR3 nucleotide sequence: TGTGCCAGCAGTTTTCGACTAGCGGGGGGAGGCTCCTACAATGAGCAGTTCTTC. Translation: CASSFRLAGGGSYNEQFF.

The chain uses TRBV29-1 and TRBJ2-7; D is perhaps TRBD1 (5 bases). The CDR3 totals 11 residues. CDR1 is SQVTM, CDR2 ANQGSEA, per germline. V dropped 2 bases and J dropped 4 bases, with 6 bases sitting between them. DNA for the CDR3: TGCAGCGTTGAAAGGGGTTACGAGCAGTACTTC. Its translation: CSVERGYEQYF.

As DNA, the CDR3 is TGTGCCAGCAGTTACTCGCCCGGGGAGCTGTTTTTT. Translating it yields CASSYSPGELFF. The chain combines TRBV6-5 with TRBJ2-2, with D uncertain. Germline V gives CDR1 MNHEY, CDR2 SVGAGI. With 0 bases removed from V and 6 bases from J, the gap between germline ends came to 2 bases. CDR3 length: 12 amino acids.

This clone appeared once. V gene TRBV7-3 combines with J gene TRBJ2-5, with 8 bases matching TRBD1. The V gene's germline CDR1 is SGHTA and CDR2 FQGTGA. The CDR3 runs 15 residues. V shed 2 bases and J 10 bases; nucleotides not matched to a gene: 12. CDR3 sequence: CASSLYGRGQGGQYF. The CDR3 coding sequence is TGTGCCAGCAGCTTATACGGCAGGGGGCAAGGAGGCCAGTACTTC.

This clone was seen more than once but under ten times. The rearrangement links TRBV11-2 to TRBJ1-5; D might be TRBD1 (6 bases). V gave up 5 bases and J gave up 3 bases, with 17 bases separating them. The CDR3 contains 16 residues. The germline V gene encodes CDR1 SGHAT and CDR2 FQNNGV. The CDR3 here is CASSPRAGASNQPQHF. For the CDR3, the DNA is TGTGCCAGCAGCCCTAGGGCGGGGGCCTCCAATCAGCCCCAGCATTTT.

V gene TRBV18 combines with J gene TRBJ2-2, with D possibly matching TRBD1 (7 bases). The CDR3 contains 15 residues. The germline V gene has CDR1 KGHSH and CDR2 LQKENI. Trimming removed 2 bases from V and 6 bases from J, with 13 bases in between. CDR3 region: CASSPTEGAAGELFF. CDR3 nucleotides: TGTGCCAGCTCACCAACGGAGGGGGCGGCCGGGGAGCTGTTTTTT.

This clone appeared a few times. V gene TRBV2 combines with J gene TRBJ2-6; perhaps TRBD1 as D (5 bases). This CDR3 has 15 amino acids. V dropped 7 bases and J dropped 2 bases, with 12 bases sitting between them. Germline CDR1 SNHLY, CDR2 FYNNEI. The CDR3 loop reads CASMIGAAGANVLTF. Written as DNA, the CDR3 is TGTGCCAGCATGATTGGGGCCGCTGGGGCCAACGTCCTGACTTTC.